The 11 T cell receptor beta chains in this list originate from one sample, sequenced in a study of CD8 T cells in ankylosing spondylitis. TCRdb reprocessed the 5' RACE reads with MiXCR, giving one entry per CDR3 protein. The sample contains fewer than 400,000 distinct CDR3 sequences, roughly 15% of which appear only once. Sequencing used blood, either unsorted or a sorted T cell fraction (not recorded which). These receptors were taken from a male donor with ankylosing spondylitis or in good health (not recorded which).

This clonotype appeared a few times. The chain carries TRBV7-9 and TRBJ1-6; D is unclear. The CDR3 loop spans 14 amino acids. The V gene lost 1 base and the J gene lost 9 bases, with 10 bases spanning the gap. The germline gives CDR1 SEHNR, CDR2 FQNEAQ (reference sequence). The CDR3 DNA follows: TGTGCCAGCAGCTTAGGGTTGGGGTTTTCACCCCTCCACTTT. This codes for CASSLGLGFSPLHF.

The sample holds a few counts of this clonotype. This chain uses TRBV9 with TRBJ1-1; TRBD1 might be the D (5 bases). V was clipped by 4 bases and J by 11 bases, with 15 bases between them. Germline V gene data show CDR1 as SGDLS and CDR2 as YYNGEE. The CDR3 is 12 amino acids. CDR3: CASSPGGYGAFF. The DNA of the CDR3 is TGTGCCAGCAGCCCCGGGGGGTATGGGGCTTTCTTT.

The chain uses TRBV7-9 and TRBJ1-4; the D is unclear. The V gene lost 2 bases and the J gene lost 7 bases, with 8 bases spanning the gap. This CDR3 spans 13 amino acids. Germline CDR1 SEHNR, CDR2 FQNEAQ (reference sequence). CDR3 loop: CASSLMEGEKLFF. CDR3 DNA sequence: TGTGCCAGCAGCTTAATGGAAGGTGAAAAACTGTTTTTT.

The J gene is TRBJ2-6, the V gene TRBV5-1, with D perhaps TRBD1 (6 bases). The V gene's germline CDR1 is SGHRS and CDR2 YFSETQ. This CDR3 has 17 amino acids. Trimming stripped 4 bases from V and 0 bases from J, with 14 bases between. In DNA form, the CDR3 reads TGCGCCAGCAGCCCCGGGACATCGGGCTCTGGGGCCAACGTCCTGACTTTC. Translation gives CASSPGTSGSGANVLTF.

Only a few counts were recorded for this clonotype. Here the CDR3 DNA reads TGTGCCAGCAGGACGGACAGCTATTCTTGGGGCTACACCTTC. Protein sequence: CASRTDSYSWGYTF. This rearrangement joins TRBV2 to TRBJ1-2, with D possibly TRBD1 on 6 matching bases. The CDR3 is 14 residues long. Germline lookup yields CDR1 SNHLY and CDR2 FYNNEI. V dropped 6 bases and J dropped 8 bases, with 19 bases sitting between them.

The V gene is TRBV12-3 or TRBV12-4, the J gene TRBJ1-2, with 8 bases aligning to TRBD1. This CDR3 region has 13 residues. Germline trimming cut 5 bases from V and 6 bases from J; bases unmatched to any gene: 5. In nucleotides, the CDR3 is TGTGCCAGCAGTCCAGACAGGGGAGATGGCTACACCTTC. Translation: CASSPDRGDGYTF.

The V call is TRBV2, the J call TRBJ2-4; 7 bases align to TRBD2. CDR3 length: 14 residues. CDR1 and CDR2 (germline): SNHLY, FYNNEI. Trimming at V came to 4 bases and at J to 7 bases, leaving 7 bases not matched to a gene. CDR3 sequence reads: CASSGTLGGNIQYF. The CDR3 coding sequence is TGTGCCAGCAGTGGGACACTGGGGGGGAACATTCAGTACTTC.

This clonotype was seen a handful of times. CDR3 nucleotides: TGTGCCAGCAGCTTTACAGGGAGAGGGACTGAAGCTTTCTTT. This encodes CASSFTGRGTEAFF. The chain joins TRBV5-5 to TRBJ1-1; D may be TRBD1 (6 bases). Germline-derived CDR1 and CDR2 are SGHKS and YYEKEE (reference sequence). Trimming shortened V by 2 bases and J by 5 bases, and 13 bases separated the two germline ends. The CDR3 spans 14 residues.

Comments on this clonotype: A single base separates this from a much larger clone, so it may be a read error. The chain employs TRBV6-1 and TRBJ1-1; 7 positions match TRBD1. This CDR3 has 13 residues. Trimming at V came to 4 bases and at J to 3 bases, leaving 2 bases not matched to a gene. Germline V gene sequence: CDR1 MNHNS, CDR2 SASEGT. The CDR3 here is CASSVTGYTEAFF. In DNA, the CDR3 is TGTGCCAGCAGTGTGACAGGGTACACTGAAGCTTTCTTT.

The sample holds a few counts of this clonotype. The chain has TRBV3-1 and TRBJ2-5; D may be TRBD2 (5 bases). CDR1 LGHDT and CDR2 YNNKEL come from the germline V gene (reference sequence). The length of the CDR3 is 12 residues. The V end lost 8 bases, the J end lost 5 bases, and 12 bases lay between the germline ends. Here the CDR3 reads CASGPWRETQYF. For the CDR3, the DNA is TGTGCCAGCGGGCCCTGGAGGGAGACCCAGTACTTC.

V and J are TRBV5-1 and TRBJ1-2; 8 bases align to TRBD1. CDR3 length equals 14 residues. J lost 13 bases, V lost 0 bases, and 11 bases had no gene match. Germline V CDR1 and CDR2: SGHRS, YFSETQ. DNA for the CDR3: TGCGCCAGCAGCTTGGCCGCGGACAGGGATGTTGGCACCTTC. Its protein product is CASSLAADRDVGTF.